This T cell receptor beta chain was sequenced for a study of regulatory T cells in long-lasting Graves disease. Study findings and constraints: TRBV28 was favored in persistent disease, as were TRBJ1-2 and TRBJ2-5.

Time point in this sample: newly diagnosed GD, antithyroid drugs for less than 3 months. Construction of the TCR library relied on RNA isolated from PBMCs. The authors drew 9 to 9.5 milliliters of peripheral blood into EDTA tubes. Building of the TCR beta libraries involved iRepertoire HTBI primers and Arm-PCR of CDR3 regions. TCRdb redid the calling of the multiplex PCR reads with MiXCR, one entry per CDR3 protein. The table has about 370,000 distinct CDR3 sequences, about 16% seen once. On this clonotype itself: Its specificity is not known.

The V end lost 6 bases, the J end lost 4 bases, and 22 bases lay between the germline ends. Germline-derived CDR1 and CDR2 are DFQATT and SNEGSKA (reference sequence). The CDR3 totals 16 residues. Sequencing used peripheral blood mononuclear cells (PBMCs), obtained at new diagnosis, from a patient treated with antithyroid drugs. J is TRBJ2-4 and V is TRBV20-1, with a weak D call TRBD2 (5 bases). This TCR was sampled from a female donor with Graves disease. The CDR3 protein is CSAQHATTSLKNIQYF. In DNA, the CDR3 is TGCAGTGCCCAGCACGCGACTACCAGTCTGAAAAACATTCAGTACTTC.